This T cell receptor beta chain was sequenced for a study of T cell responses to AZD1222 COVID-19 vaccine. Points from the study as a whole: Repertoire sampling occurred only after the peak T cell response. Within unmutated variant regions lay the reported targets of nearly half of spike-specific TCRs. It was only 6 or 7 AZD1222 recipients who were seropositive at baseline. Mostly white British, mostly female donors; authors suggested clonal diversity may be underestimated.

The junction had 6 bases not matched to a gene; V was cut back by 2 bases and J by 7 bases. There are 16 residues in the CDR3. Germline lookup yields CDR1 MNHEY and CDR2 SMNVEV (reference sequence). Details on this clone: Its antigen is unidentified.

Only in-frame clones appear in the TCRdb table, and some are missing; sequencing was by immunoSEQ multiplex PCR. The table shows some 140,000 clones, with 80% to 95% occurring only once. The sequences come from peripheral blood, collected 28 days after the second AZD1222 dose. V and J are TRBV27 and TRBJ1-6, with TRBD1 matching over 9 bases. The sequence came from an adult who received the AZD1222 COVID-19 vaccine. The CDR3 loop reads CASSLRGQGKNSPLHF. The CDR3 DNA follows: TGTGCCAGCAGTTTAAGAGGACAGGGGAAGAATTCACCCCTCCACTTT.